A single sample gave rise to the 3 T cell receptor beta chains below, sequenced in a study of vaccination effects on CD4 cells after COVID-19. Cells that had been cultured for 10 days were the source of isolated CD4+ T cells. Sequencing used immunoSEQ multiplex PCR; TCRdb keeps in-frame clones, though not all of them. The sample carries some 39,000 clones, about 80% recorded once. No antigen has been identified for these receptors. The starting material was CD4+ T cells from PBMCs cultured without peptide, obtained before COVID-19 vaccination. The receptors derive from a human donor who received a COVID-19 vaccine.

The chain carries TRBV7-3 and TRBJ2-1, with a tentative D call TRBD1 (6 bases). V was shortened by 5 bases and J by 1 base, with 12 bases between the two germline ends. The V gene's germline CDR1 is SGHTA and CDR2 FQGTGA. The length of the CDR3 is 15 residues. Here the CDR3 DNA reads TGTGCCAGCAGCCCACGACAGGCATCCTACAATGAGCAGTTCTTC. Translation gives CASSPRQASYNEQFF.

The chain has TRBV5-1 and TRBJ2-2; perhaps TRBD1 as D (5 bases). The CDR3 has 17 amino acids. The germline gives CDR1 SGHRS, CDR2 YFSETQ. V lost 0 bases to trimming and J lost 6 bases, with 18 bases between them. CDR3 in amino acids: CASSLVGQGSQAGELFF. In DNA, the CDR3 is TGCGCCAGCAGCTTGGTGGGCCAGGGCTCCCAGGCCGGGGAGCTGTTTTTT.

This clone was observed a few times. The chain links TRBV19 to TRBJ1-5, with 9 bases lining up with TRBD1. Germline V gene sequence: CDR1 LNHDA, CDR2 SQIVND (reference sequence). V was clipped by 4 bases and J by 4 bases; unmatched bases: 5. This CDR3 comprises 15 residues. The CDR3 DNA reads TGTGCCAGTAGTAGGGGACAGGGCCGAAATCAGCCCCAGCATTTT. Amino acid sequence: CASSRGQGRNQPQHF.